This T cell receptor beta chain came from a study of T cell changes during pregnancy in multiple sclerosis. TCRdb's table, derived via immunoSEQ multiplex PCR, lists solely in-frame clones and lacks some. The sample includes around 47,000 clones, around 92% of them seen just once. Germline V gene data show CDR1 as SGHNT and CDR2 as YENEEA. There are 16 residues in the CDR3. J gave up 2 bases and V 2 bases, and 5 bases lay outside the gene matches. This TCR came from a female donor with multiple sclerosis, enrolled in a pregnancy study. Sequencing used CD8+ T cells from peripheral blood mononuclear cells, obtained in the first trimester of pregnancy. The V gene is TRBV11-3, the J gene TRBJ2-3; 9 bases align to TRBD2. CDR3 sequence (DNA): TGTGCCAGCAGCTTAAAAGCGGGAGGCGCCACAGATACGCAGTATTTT. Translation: CASSLKAGGATDTQYF.